Below are 5 T cell receptor beta chains sequenced from a single sample in a study of cytomegalovirus exposure and HLA in healthy donors. The study ran its PCR with 60 Vbeta and 13 Jbeta primers. Sequencing used immunoSEQ multiplex PCR; TCRdb keeps in-frame clones, though not all of them. The table includes some 65,000 clones, around four fifths detected once. Sample: PBMCs. These receptors were collected from a girl between 10 and 17 years old in good health and CMV-seropositive.

The V and J genes are TRBV7-9 and TRBJ1-5; 7 bases line up with TRBD1. CDR1 is SEHNR and CDR2 is FQNEAQ in the germline V gene (reference sequence). The CDR3 spans 15 residues. V was clipped by 3 bases and J by 7 bases; unmatched bases: 9. CDR3 amino acids: CASSFTGERGQPQHF. CDR3 bases: TGTGCCAGCAGCTTTACAGGGGAACGCGGCCAGCCCCAGCATTTT.

The chain combines TRBV30 with TRBJ1-1, with no clear D. This CDR3 is 12 amino acids long. The germline CDR1 and CDR2 sequences are GTSNPN and SVGIG (reference sequence). Between the trimmed V and J ends, which lost 0 bases and 1 base, there was a span of 3 bases. DNA of the CDR3: TGTGCCTGGAGTGTTCGGAACACTGAAGCTTTCTTT. This codes for CAWSVRNTEAFF.

The rearrangement joins TRBV5-1 to TRBJ1-3; 8 positions agree with TRBD1. Germline V gene sequence: CDR1 SGHRS, CDR2 YFSETQ. Trimming took 4 bases from V and 4 from J; bases not matched to a gene: 7. This CDR3 is 15 amino acids long. The CDR3 protein is CASSTGQGKGNTIYF. CDR3 nucleotides: TGCGCCAGCAGCACAGGACAGGGAAAAGGAAACACCATATATTTT.

This chain connects TRBV29-1 to TRBJ2-1, with 7 bases identical to TRBD1. Germline V CDR1 and CDR2: SQVTM, ANQGSEA. The length of the CDR3 is 16 residues. V lost 3 bases to trimming and J lost 7 bases; unmatched junction nucleotides: 15. CDR3 in amino acids: CSVDGEPGTVINEQFF. The CDR3 DNA is TGCAGCGTTGATGGTGAGCCCGGGACAGTTATTAATGAGCAGTTCTTC.

As DNA, the CDR3 is TGTGCCAGCTCAGGGACATCAGCTGAAGCTTTCTTT. This encodes CASSGTSAEAFF. The J gene is TRBJ1-1, the V gene TRBV27; D is possibly TRBD1 (6 bases). Germline V gene lookup returns CDR1 MNHEY and CDR2 SMNVEV (reference sequence). The CDR3 is 12 residues long. Trimming left V 8 bases short and J 6 bases short, with 13 bases between.